Presented here are 30 T cell receptor beta chains from one specimen sequenced in a study of T cells in Graves' hyperthyroidism and ophthalmopathy. TCR beta CDR3 regions were amplified from RNA. TCR CDR3 underwent first-round RT-PCR with the HTBI primer set. One entry per CDR3 protein, called by TCRdb with MiXCR from the multiplex PCR reads. The sample records hundreds of thousands of distinct CDR3 sequences, less than 25% being singletons. Material for sequencing was blood. The receptors derive from a man aged 25-45 years with Graves' ophthalmopathy.

The chain recombines TRBV11-2 with TRBJ2-1, with 9 bases identical to TRBD1. This CDR3 has 16 amino acids. CDR1 SGHAT and CDR2 FQNNGV come from the germline V gene. Unmatched junction bases numbered 7, after V lost 2 bases and J lost 5 bases. The CDR3 DNA reads TGTGCCAGCAGCTTACTCCGGGACAGGGTGGACAATGAGCAGTTCTTC. Translated: CASSLLRDRVDNEQFF.

This chain links TRBV6-4 with TRBJ1-4; D is ambiguous. V lost 5 bases, J lost 0 bases, and 10 bases lay in between. The CDR3 has 15 residues. Germline CDR1 reads MRHNA; CDR2 reads SNTAGT. The CDR3 nucleotides read TGTGCCAGCAGTTCTACACCAGCAACTAATGAAAAACTGTTTTTT. Its protein is CASSSTPATNEKLFF.

This clonotype has just a few counts. The chain recombines TRBV9 with TRBJ1-2; D is possibly TRBD1 (5 bases). The CDR3 sequence is 15 residues long. Per germline, CDR1 SGDLS and CDR2 YYNGEE. The V and J ends lost 3 bases and 3 bases respectively, with 15 bases between them. This CDR3 is CASSGVLRGDYGYTF. DNA for the CDR3: TGTGCCAGCAGCGGGGTGTTAAGGGGCGACTATGGCTACACCTTC.

This chain joins TRBV12-3 or TRBV12-4 and TRBJ1-6; the D gene is possibly TRBD1 (6 bases). The CDR3 has 15 residues. Deletions cut 8 bases from V and 3 bases from J, with 14 bases between. DNA for the CDR3: TGTGCCAGCCATAAACAGGGAAACTATAATTCACCCCTCCACTTT. Translation: CASHKQGNYNSPLHF.

This clonotype was counted only a few times. The chain is built from TRBV6-1 and TRBJ1-1, with 9 bases fitting TRBD1. With V trimmed by 5 bases and J by 7 bases, 11 bases remained unmatched. Germline CDR1 and CDR2: MNHNS and SASEGT. The CDR3 totals 15 residues. CDR3 protein: CASSSLPGTGLEAFF. CDR3 nucleotide sequence: TGTGCCAGCAGTTCCCTACCGGGGACAGGGCTTGAAGCTTTCTTT.

Worth noting for this clonotype: A junction boundary mismatches the germline segment, possibly from a read error. The rearrangement links TRBV7-3 to TRBJ2-4; 10 bases are a match to TRBD1. CDR1 and CDR2 (germline): SGHTA, FQGTGA. CDR3 length: 17 amino acids. CDR3 DNA sequence: TGTGCCAGCAGCCCGACAGGGGGCGGACTAGCCAAAAGCATTCAGTACTTC. Encoded protein: CASSPTGGGLAKSIQYF.

V usage is TRBV5-6 and J usage is TRBJ2-3; TRBD1 is a possible D gene (6 bases). The germline V gene has CDR1 SGHDT and CDR2 YYEEEE. V lost 3 bases to trimming and J lost 3 bases, with 23 bases between them. This CDR3 has 18 residues. The CDR3 nucleotides read TGTGCCAGCAGCTCTCATACAGGGACCACACATCCTACAGATACGCAGTATTTT. It codes for CASSSHTGTTHPTDTQYF. The full variable domain, in which reference TRBV5-6 and TRBJ2-3 provide the parts outside the CDR3, is DAGVTQSPTHLIKTRGQQVTLRCSPKSGHDTVSWYQQALGQGPQFIFQYYEEEERQRGNFPDRFSGHQFPNYSSELNVNALLLGDSALYLCASSSHTGTTHPTDTQYFGPGTRLTVL.

The chain employs TRBV6-1 and TRBJ2-2, with 7 nucleotides matching TRBD1. The germline CDR1 and CDR2 sequences are MNHNS and SASEGT. There are 15 residues in the CDR3. V shed 7 bases and J 0 bases; nucleotides not matched to a gene: 5. CDR3 in amino acids: CASKGTESNTGELFF. CDR3 sequence (DNA): TGTGCCAGCAAAGGGACAGAGTCGAACACCGGGGAGCTGTTTTTT.

This clonotype occurred many times. The genes are TRBV30 and TRBJ2-5, with a possible D match to TRBD1 (6 bases). CDR3 length: 15 residues. Trimming left V 2 bases short and J 5 bases short, with 18 bases between. Germline V gene sequence: CDR1 GTSNPN, CDR2 SVGIG (reference sequence). CDR3 sequence (DNA): TGTGCCTGGAGTCTCCGCGTACAGGGAGACGAGACCCAGTACTTC. Its protein is CAWSLRVQGDETQYF. Together with reference TRBV30 and TRBJ2-5, the CDR3 gives the full variable domain: SQTIHQWPATLVQPVGSPLSLECTVEGTSNPNLYWYRQAAGRGLQLLFYSVGIGQISSEVPQNLSASRPQDRQFILSSKKLLLSDSGFYLCAWSLRVQGDETQYFGPGTRLLVL.

The chain joins TRBV20-1 to TRBJ2-1; 9 bases fit TRBD2. With V trimmed by 3 bases and J by 7 bases, 10 bases remained unmatched. This CDR3 comprises 15 residues. CDR1 is DFQATT and CDR2 is SNEGSKA in the germline V gene (reference sequence). As DNA, the CDR3 is TGCAGTGCTAGCCTACTTGCGGGAGGGGGAAATGAGCAGTTCTTC. Translation: CSASLLAGGGNEQFF.

This clonotype was counted at least ten times. V gene TRBV2 combines with J gene TRBJ2-5; D may be TRBD2 (5 bases). Trimming left V 7 bases short and J 5 bases short, with 14 bases between. Germline V gives CDR1 SNHLY, CDR2 FYNNEI. This CDR3 has 13 residues. In DNA, the CDR3 is TGTGCCAGCACCGGACGGGGATACGAGACCCAGTACTTC. It codes for CASTGRGYETQYF.

This clonotype showed up just a few times. This sequence joins TRBV28 and TRBJ1-4; 7 positions agree with TRBD1. Losses at the gene ends were 3 bases for V and 4 bases for J; bases not matched to a gene: 5. Germline V gives CDR1 MDHEN, CDR2 SYDVKM. The CDR3 is 15 residues long. The CDR3 spells CASSFDRDDNEKLFF. The CDR3 DNA sequence: TGTGCCAGCAGTTTCGACAGGGATGATAATGAAAAACTGTTTTTT.

Regarding this clonotype: One base away lies a much larger clone, so this may be a sequencing read error. The CDR3 carries no conserved terminal phenylalanine or tryptophan, so it likely arises from a read error. The chain joins TRBV30 to TRBJ1-5; D possibly corresponds to TRBD1 (5 bases). Germline V gives CDR1 GTSNPN, CDR2 SVGIG (reference sequence). This CDR3 spans 15 amino acids. V lost 0 bases to trimming and J lost 3 bases, with 12 bases between them. Here the CDR3 reads CAWSVPDSNNQPQHL. The CDR3 DNA sequence: TGTGCCTGGAGTGTACCTGACAGCAACAATCAGCCCCAGCATCTT.

The sample holds many counts of this clonotype. CDR3 sequence reads: CASSLGLAGGGETQYF. In nucleotides, the CDR3 is TGTGCCAGCAGCCTTGGACTAGCGGGAGGTGGAGAGACCCAGTACTTC. This chain uses TRBV11-2 with TRBJ2-5; TRBD2 agrees at 14 bases. The V and J ends lost 5 bases and 4 bases, in that order; junction bases with no gene match: 6. Germline CDR1 reads SGHAT; CDR2 reads FQNNGV. The CDR3 has 16 amino acids.

This clonotype came up many times. The chain couples TRBV30 to TRBJ1-5; D possibly corresponds to TRBD1 (5 bases). The CDR3 spans 14 residues. Deletions cut 7 bases from V and 3 bases from J, with 16 bases between. Germline CDR1 reads GTSNPN; CDR2 reads SVGIG (reference sequence). The CDR3 reads CASGETDHNQPQHF. The CDR3 DNA follows: TGTGCCTCTGGAGAGACAGACCACAATCAGCCCCAGCATTTT.

This clonotype was detected only a few times. This chain uses TRBV7-9 with TRBJ2-6, with D possibly TRBD2 on 5 matching bases. The CDR3 length is 18 residues. Trimming removed 1 base from V and 0 bases from J, with 13 bases in between. The germline V gene has CDR1 SEHNR and CDR2 FQNEAQ (reference sequence). CDR3 sequence: CASSLGAGSFSGANVLTF. Written as DNA, the CDR3 is TGTGCCAGCAGCTTAGGGGCGGGCTCCTTCTCTGGGGCCAACGTCCTGACTTTC.

This clonotype has only one observation. The junction departs from the called germline gene at one end, perhaps through a read error. The chain combines TRBV12-3 or TRBV12-4 with TRBJ2-3; 10 nucleotides align to TRBD1. This CDR3 spans 14 amino acids. Here the CDR3 DNA reads TGTACCAGCAGTCCGGACAGGGGGACAGATACGCAGTATTTT. Encoded protein: CTSSPDRGTDTQYF.

The gene calls are TRBV18 and TRBJ2-1; the D gene is possibly TRBD1 (5 bases). This CDR3 spans 14 amino acids. Trimming cost V 6 bases and J 0 bases, with 9 bases left between them. Germline lookup yields CDR1 KGHSH and CDR2 LQKENI. The CDR3, as DNA: TGTGCCAGCTCTCATGACAGCTCCTACAATGAGCAGTTCTTC. As protein: CASSHDSSYNEQFF.

This clonotype was observed a handful of times. V gene TRBV20-1 combines with J gene TRBJ2-7; D possibly uses TRBD1 or TRBD2 (5 bases each). Per germline, CDR1 DFQATT and CDR2 SNEGSKA (reference sequence). The V gene lost 5 bases and the J gene lost 5 bases, with 16 bases spanning the gap. The CDR3 sequence is 13 residues long. The CDR3 DNA follows: TGCAGTGCTGGGACCTCACCCTCGAACGAGCAGTACTTC. As protein: CSAGTSPSNEQYF.

The genes are TRBV7-2 and TRBJ1-3, with 7 bases matching TRBD1. The CDR3 is 16 residues long. Germline values: CDR1 SGHTA, CDR2 FQGNSA. With V trimmed by 3 bases and J by 0 bases, 5 bases remained unmatched. In DNA form, the CDR3 reads TGTGCCAGCAGCTTCCAGACAGGGAGCTCTGGAAACACCATATATTTT. Translation: CASSFQTGSSGNTIYF.

This clonotype was observed at least ten times. This chain joins TRBV28 and TRBJ1-1; D is ambiguous. The V end lost 1 base, the J end lost 0 bases, and 9 bases lay between the germline ends. Germline V gene lookup returns CDR1 MDHEN and CDR2 SYDVKM. This CDR3 has 15 residues. CDR3 residues: CASSLYGEVNTEAFF. CDR3 nucleotides: TGTGCCAGCAGTTTATACGGGGAAGTGAACACTGAAGCTTTCTTT.

This clonotype was counted at least ten times. This chain connects TRBV28 to TRBJ2-7; D may be TRBD1 (6 bases). The CDR3 has 15 residues. Germline V gene sequence: CDR1 MDHEN, CDR2 SYDVKM. V was trimmed by 5 bases and J by 0 bases, leaving 14 bases between them. The CDR3, as DNA: TGTGCCAGCAGTAAAGACAGGCTCAGCTCCTACGAGCAGTACTTC. It specifies CASSKDRLSSYEQYF.

This clonotype occurred a few times. The chain links TRBV15 to TRBJ2-7; TRBD1 might be the D (5 bases). Trimming took 1 base from V and 7 from J, leaving 8 bases between them. The germline V gene encodes CDR1 LNHNV and CDR2 YYDKDF (reference sequence). The CDR3 covers 12 residues. In nucleotides, the CDR3 is TGTGCCACCAGCAGAGTTGGGGCGGAGCAGTACTTC. Translation gives CATSRVGAEQYF.

V and J are TRBV28 and TRBJ1-5; D call uncertain. The V end lost 2 bases, the J end lost 6 bases, and 5 bases lay between the germline ends. This CDR3 is 12 amino acids long. Per the germline V gene, CDR1 is MDHEN and CDR2 is SYDVKM. The CDR3 DNA is TGTGCCAGCAGTTTAAAGCGTCAGCCCCAGCATTTT. Residues: CASSLKRQPQHF.

This clonotype was counted at least ten times. This chain connects TRBV20-1 to TRBJ2-2; 8 bases map to TRBD1. Per the germline V gene, CDR1 is DFQATT and CDR2 is SNEGSKA (reference sequence). After removal of 5 bases from V and 1 base from J, the junction contained 3 bases not matched to a gene. The CDR3 sequence is 14 residues long. Here the CDR3 reads CSASGTGNTGELFF. As DNA, the CDR3 is TGCAGTGCTTCCGGGACAGGGAACACCGGGGAGCTGTTTTTT.

The table lists this clonotype with a few counts. V and J are TRBV9 and TRBJ1-4; D is uncertain. The CDR3 runs 13 residues. In germline, CDR1 is SGDLS, CDR2 YYNGEE. The V gene lost 4 bases and the J gene lost 8 bases, with 12 bases spanning the gap. The CDR3 loop is CASSPPGGEKLFF. The CDR3 nucleotides read TGTGCCAGCAGCCCCCCCGGAGGGGAAAAACTGTTTTTT.

The V gene is TRBV7-9, the J gene TRBJ2-5, with a possible D match to TRBD2 (5 bases). The V gene's germline CDR1 is SEHNR and CDR2 FQNEAQ (reference sequence). The CDR3 has 14 amino acids. The V and J ends lost 5 bases and 2 bases respectively, with 12 bases between them. CDR3 sequence reads: CASSKLELQETQYF. The CDR3 bases are TGTGCCAGCAGCAAACTAGAACTTCAAGAGACCCAGTACTTC.

V is TRBV18 and J is TRBJ2-5, with TRBD1 identical over 9 bases. The CDR3 has 17 residues. After removal of 0 bases from V and 1 base from J, the junction contained 6 bases not matched to a gene. Germline-derived CDR1 and CDR2 are KGHSH and LQKENI. The CDR3 DNA is TGTGCCAGCTCACCACCCTGGGGACAGGGTATCCAAGAGACCCAGTACTTC. This codes for CASSPPWGQGIQETQYF.

The rearrangement links TRBV13 to TRBJ2-7; 12 nucleotides align to TRBD2. Germline V gene data show CDR1 as PRHDT and CDR2 as FYEKMQ (reference sequence). The CDR3 runs to 14 residues. V gave up 4 bases and J gave up 4 bases; unmatched junction bases: 2. CDR3 nucleotides: TGTGCCAGCAGCTCTAGCGGGAGGGTTTACGAGCAGTACTTC. Translating gives CASSSSGRVYEQYF.

This clonotype was counted ten times or more. The rearrangement uses TRBV12-3 or TRBV12-4 and TRBJ2-7; D is possibly TRBD2 (5 bases). This CDR3 has 14 amino acids. The ends were cut back, 5 bases at V and 4 bases at J, with 15 bases in the middle. CDR3 bases: TGTGCCAGCAGTCACGATAGCGTGGGGTACGAGCAGTACTTC. Encoded protein: CASSHDSVGYEQYF.